These T cell receptor beta chains were read from a single sample in a study of cytomegalovirus exposure and HLA in healthy donors. TCRdb keeps only in-frame clones here, not all; method: immunoSEQ multiplex PCR. The repertoire includes around 150,000 clones, 82% of them detected once, and approximately 30% sits in the top ten. Sequencing was performed on PBMCs. The receptors originated from a man aged 25 to 45 in good health and CMV-seropositive. Both conserved end residues are part of each CDR3. D genes are given only for firm matches. Where a row states a size, it is once, few, many or the class of an expanded clone; other rows omit it.

cdr3_nt: TGCGCCAGCAGCTTCACTGTTCAAGAGACCCAGTACTTC
cdr3_aa: CASSFTVQETQYF
clone_size: NA
v_call: TRBV5-1
d_call: NA
j_call: TRBJ2-5

cdr3_nt: TGTGCCAGCAGTTTGGGTGGCGGGGGGGGATACGAGCAGTACTTC
cdr3_aa: CASSLGGGGGYEQYF
clone_size: NA
v_call: TRBV27
d_call: TRBD2
j_call: TRBJ2-7

cdr3_nt: TGTGCCAGCAGTGCATTACAGGGGATGAACACTGAAGCTTTCTTT
cdr3_aa: CASSALQGMNTEAFF
clone_size: NA
v_call: TRBV6-1
d_call: TRBD1
j_call: TRBJ1-1

cdr3_nt: TGTGCCAGCAGCCGGGGCCCTGCGGGACTCGAGCAGTACTTC
cdr3_aa: CASSRGPAGLEQYF
clone_size: NA
v_call: TRBV5-6
d_call: NA
j_call: TRBJ2-7

cdr3_nt: TGTGCCAGCAGCCAAGGTTTGACTAGCGGGAGTCACTACGAGCAGTACTTC
cdr3_aa: CASSQGLTSGSHYEQYF
clone_size: NA
v_call: TRBV14
d_call: TRBD2
j_call: TRBJ2-7

cdr3_nt: TGTGCCAGCAGCACACATGGGGGGGACGCTGCAACTAATGAAAAACTGTTTTTT
cdr3_aa: CASSTHGGDAATNEKLFF
clone_size: NA
v_call: TRBV9
d_call: NA
j_call: TRBJ1-4

cdr3_nt: TGTGCCAGTAGTATGGGACAGAGCTCTGGAAACACCATATATTTT
cdr3_aa: CASSMGQSSGNTIYF
clone_size: NA
v_call: TRBV19
d_call: TRBD1
j_call: TRBJ1-3

cdr3_nt: TGCAGCGTTGGGGTGGGAGCCAATGAGCAGTTCTTC
cdr3_aa: CSVGVGANEQFF
clone_size: NA
v_call: TRBV29-1
d_call: NA
j_call: TRBJ2-1

cdr3_nt: TGTGCCAGCTCACCGGGACACGAGAGGGAAAAACTGTTTTTT
cdr3_aa: CASSPGHEREKLFF
clone_size: NA
v_call: TRBV18
d_call: NA
j_call: TRBJ1-4

cdr3_nt: TGTGCCGGCGGACAGGGGGCCAACACCGGGGAGCTGTTTTTT
cdr3_aa: CAGGQGANTGELFF
clone_size: once
v_call: TRBV6-6
d_call: TRBD1
j_call: TRBJ2-2

cdr3_nt: TGTGCCAGCAGCTTAGAGACAGATCGGGAGACCCAGTACTTC
cdr3_aa: CASSLETDRETQYF
clone_size: NA
v_call: TRBV11-2
d_call: NA
j_call: TRBJ2-5

cdr3_nt: TGTGCCATCAGTGACGGACTAAGCACAGATACGCAGTATTTT
cdr3_aa: CAISDGLSTDTQYF
clone_size: once
v_call: TRBV10-3
d_call: NA
j_call: TRBJ2-3

cdr3_nt: TGTGCCAGCAGCGTACGCCTAGCGATGGGTGACAATGAGCAGTTCTTC
cdr3_aa: CASSVRLAMGDNEQFF
clone_size: NA
v_call: TRBV2
d_call: NA
j_call: TRBJ2-1

cdr3_nt: TGCGCCAGCAGCTCTCTGACTAGCGGGACCACGAGCTCCTACGAGCAGTACTTC
cdr3_aa: CASSSLTSGTTSSYEQYF
clone_size: NA
v_call: TRBV5-1
d_call: TRBD2
j_call: TRBJ2-7

cdr3_nt: TGTGCCGGTCAGGGGACCAACTATGGCTACACCTTC
cdr3_aa: CAGQGTNYGYTF
clone_size: NA
v_call: TRBV6-1
d_call: NA
j_call: TRBJ1-2

cdr3_nt: TGCAGCGTCCTGTGGGGGGTTGAAGGTGGCTACACCTTC
cdr3_aa: CSVLWGVEGGYTF
clone_size: NA
v_call: TRBV29-1
d_call: NA
j_call: TRBJ1-2

cdr3_nt: TGTGCCAGCAGCTTAGGCCGACAGGGAGGTACCTCTGGGGCCAACGTCCTGACTTTC
cdr3_aa: CASSLGRQGGTSGANVLTF
clone_size: once
v_call: TRBV13
d_call: NA
j_call: TRBJ2-6

cdr3_nt: TGCAGTGCAAATTTTGGCAGCGAGCAGTACTTC
cdr3_aa: CSANFGSEQYF
clone_size: NA
v_call: TRBV20-1
d_call: NA
j_call: TRBJ2-7

cdr3_nt: TGTGCCAGCAGCTCTACAGGGGTCATCTACGAGCAGTACTTC
cdr3_aa: CASSSTGVIYEQYF
clone_size: NA
v_call: TRBV7-9
d_call: TRBD1
j_call: TRBJ2-7

cdr3_nt: TGTGCCAGCTCACCAATGACAGGAACTAATGAAAAACTGTTTTTT
cdr3_aa: CASSPMTGTNEKLFF
clone_size: NA
v_call: TRBV18
d_call: NA
j_call: TRBJ1-4

cdr3_nt: TGTGCCACCAGCAGAGCGTGGGTAGAGGCCCAGTACTTC
cdr3_aa: CATSRAWVEAQYF
clone_size: once
v_call: TRBV15
d_call: NA
j_call: TRBJ2-5

cdr3_nt: TGTGCCAGCAGCGGGGGACTAGCGCGTGAGCAGTACTTC
cdr3_aa: CASSGGLAREQYF
clone_size: NA
v_call: TRBV2
d_call: TRBD2
j_call: TRBJ2-7

cdr3_nt: TGTGCCAGCAGCTTGGCGGCCAGGGGTCTACACGAGCAGTACTTC
cdr3_aa: CASSLAARGLHEQYF
clone_size: NA
v_call: TRBV5-4
d_call: NA
j_call: TRBJ2-7

cdr3_nt: TGCGCCAGCAGCATGGACAGGACCCTGGATGGCTACACCTTC
cdr3_aa: CASSMDRTLDGYTF
clone_size: NA
v_call: TRBV5-1
d_call: TRBD1
j_call: TRBJ1-2

cdr3_nt: TGTGCCAGCAGGGTGTCCGGGGGACCCGGCTCCTACAATGAGCAGTTCTTC
cdr3_aa: CASRVSGGPGSYNEQFF
clone_size: NA
v_call: TRBV7-8
d_call: NA
j_call: TRBJ2-1

cdr3_nt: TGTGCCAGCAGTCAGGACAGGGTCTCCTACGAGCAGTACTTC
cdr3_aa: CASSQDRVSYEQYF
clone_size: NA
v_call: TRBV6-6
d_call: TRBD1
j_call: TRBJ2-7

cdr3_nt: TGTGCCACCGGGGACAGCTTCAACTATGGCTACACCTTC
cdr3_aa: CATGDSFNYGYTF
clone_size: NA
v_call: TRBV15
d_call: TRBD1
j_call: TRBJ1-2

cdr3_nt: TGTGCCAGGGGGGGGATCCCAACCTACGAGCAGTACTTC
cdr3_aa: CARGGIPTYEQYF
clone_size: NA
v_call: TRBV27
d_call: TRBD2
j_call: TRBJ2-7

cdr3_nt: TGTGCCAGCAGCTTAGGACAGAACACTGAAGCTTTCTTT
cdr3_aa: CASSLGQNTEAFF
clone_size: NA
v_call: TRBV7-9
d_call: NA
j_call: TRBJ1-1

cdr3_nt: TGTGCCAGCAGTTATACCCCCTCGACAAGCGATACGCAGTATTTT
cdr3_aa: CASSYTPSTSDTQYF
clone_size: NA
v_call: TRBV6-5
d_call: NA
j_call: TRBJ2-3

cdr3_nt: TGTGCCAGCGCTCTGGGGGGTTCCACAGATACGCAGTATTTT
cdr3_aa: CASALGGSTDTQYF
clone_size: NA
v_call: TRBV2
d_call: NA
j_call: TRBJ2-3

cdr3_nt: TGTGCCAGCAGTGGGACTAGCGGGGGCCCTTTGAGCACAGATACGCAGTATTTT
cdr3_aa: CASSGTSGGPLSTDTQYF
clone_size: NA
v_call: TRBV2
d_call: TRBD2
j_call: TRBJ2-3

cdr3_nt: TGTGCCAGCAGCACCGAGGGATTCTCCTACAATGAGCAGTTCTTC
cdr3_aa: CASSTEGFSYNEQFF
clone_size: NA
v_call: TRBV6-5
d_call: NA
j_call: TRBJ2-1

cdr3_nt: TGTGCCAGCAGCTACCCGGGACTAGCGGGTGCAGATACGCAGTATTTT
cdr3_aa: CASSYPGLAGADTQYF
clone_size: NA
v_call: TRBV4-2
d_call: TRBD2
j_call: TRBJ2-3

cdr3_nt: TGTGCCAGCTCACCATACCGGGACAGGGCGCCCCAGCATTTT
cdr3_aa: CASSPYRDRAPQHF
clone_size: NA
v_call: TRBV18
d_call: TRBD1
j_call: TRBJ1-5

cdr3_nt: TGTGCCAGCAGCTTAATGAGCGGGGGGTCCCGCACAGATACGCAGTATTTT
cdr3_aa: CASSLMSGGSRTDTQYF
clone_size: NA
v_call: TRBV11-1
d_call: TRBD2
j_call: TRBJ2-3

cdr3_nt: TGTGCCACCTCTTCAAAGGTGGGACAGGGGTATAGCAATCAGCCCCAGCATTTT
cdr3_aa: CATSSKVGQGYSNQPQHF
clone_size: NA
v_call: TRBV15
d_call: TRBD1
j_call: TRBJ1-5

cdr3_nt: TGTGCCAGCAGCCCTTGGACTGCCTACGAGCAGTACTTC
cdr3_aa: CASSPWTAYEQYF
clone_size: few
v_call: TRBV14
d_call: NA
j_call: TRBJ2-7

cdr3_nt: TGTGCCAGCAGGAGGGGGCAGACCACAACTAATGAAAAACTGTTTTTT
cdr3_aa: CASRRGQTTTNEKLFF
clone_size: NA
v_call: TRBV27
d_call: TRBD1
j_call: TRBJ1-4

cdr3_nt: TGCGCCAGCAGCCTCGGGCGGGGAGGTGGCTACGAGCAGTACTTC
cdr3_aa: CASSLGRGGGYEQYF
clone_size: NA
v_call: TRBV4-1
d_call: NA
j_call: TRBJ2-7

cdr3_nt: TGCGCCAGCAGCTTGGCCCGCACCGACAGGGGTGGTCCACAAGAGACCCAGTACTTC
cdr3_aa: CASSLARTDRGGPQETQYF
clone_size: NA
v_call: TRBV5-1
d_call: TRBD1
j_call: TRBJ2-5

cdr3_nt: TGTGCCAGCAGTGAAGCCGGGTACTACGAGCAGTACTTC
cdr3_aa: CASSEAGYYEQYF
clone_size: NA
v_call: TRBV2
d_call: NA
j_call: TRBJ2-7

cdr3_nt: TGTGCCAGCGACCGACAGTCCCACCAACCTAACTATGGCTACACCTTC
cdr3_aa: CASDRQSHQPNYGYTF
clone_size: NA
v_call: TRBV7-7
d_call: NA
j_call: TRBJ1-2